This is a list of T cell receptor beta chains from one sample in a study of OX40 agonist ivuxolimab in advanced cancers. TCRdb keeps only in-frame clones here, not all; method: immunoSEQ multiplex PCR. This table holds about 55,000 clones, 80% found once. This specimen consisted of CD4+ or CD8+ T cells sorted from blood, obtained in a trial of the OX40 agonist ivuxolimab. The receptors stem from an adult with an advanced solid tumor such as melanoma, head and neck, liver or kidney cancer. Each CDR3 is given with its conserved first and last residue. A D gene is named only where the DNA matches it firmly. Size values are once, few and many counts, or a class for expanded clones, and some rows have none.

v_call	d_call	clone_size	cdr3_length	j_call	cdr3_aa	cdr3_nt
TRBV10-2	.	.	14	TRBJ2-5	CASSAAEYRETQYF	TGCGCCAGCAGTGCTGCGGAATACAGGGAGACCCAGTACTTC
TRBV10-2	.	few	16	TRBJ1-4	CASSQYGPAANEKLFF	TGCGCCAGCAGCCAGTATGGCCCAGCGGCCAATGAAAAACTGTTTTTT
TRBV28	TRBD2	.	15	TRBJ2-1	CASSPLTSGRTEQFF	TGTGCCAGCAGCCCGCTGACTAGCGGGAGAACGGAGCAGTTCTTC
TRBV7-2	.	.	13	TRBJ1-2	CAGGGERVHGYTF	TGTGCCGGGGGAGGGGAGCGAGTGCATGGCTACACCTTC
TRBV18	.	.	14	TRBJ2-5	CASSSGPSRGTQYF	TGTGCCAGCTCATCGGGACCGTCTAGGGGGACCCAGTACTTC
TRBV7-3	TRBD1	.	15	TRBJ2-1	CASSAPGQGYNEQFF	TGTGCCAGCAGCGCTCCGGGACAGGGATACAATGAGCAGTTCTTC
TRBV7-6	.	.	14	TRBJ2-7	CASSARFGTYEQYF	TGTGCCAGCAGCGCCCGCTTCGGGACCTACGAGCAGTACTTC
TRBV19	.	.	14	TRBJ1-5	CASTLNAYGQPQHF	TGTGCCAGTACCCTGAATGCGTATGGACAGCCCCAGCATTTT
TRBV18	.	few	14	TRBJ2-3	CASSPFGPPDTQYF	TGTGCCAGCTCGCCATTCGGGCCTCCAGATACGCAGTATTTT
TRBV19	TRBD2	.	15	TRBJ2-1	CASSRGLAGDNEQFF	TGTGCCAGTAGTAGGGGACTAGCGGGAGACAATGAGCAGTTCTTC
TRBV6-5	.	.	15	TRBJ2-1	CASGPHGTFYNEQFF	TGTGCCAGCGGCCCACACGGGACATTTTACAATGAGCAGTTCTTC
TRBV6-1	.	.	14	TRBJ2-3	CASSRDKFPDTQYF	TGTGCCAGCAGCCGGGACAAATTCCCAGATACGCAGTATTTT
TRBV27	.	few	14	TRBJ2-5	CASRELRLSETQYF	TGTGCCAGCAGGGAGTTACGTTTAAGCGAGACCCAGTACTTC
TRBV7-2	TRBD1	once	14	TRBJ1-1	CASSLALDRGGAFF	TGTGCCAGCAGCTTAGCCCTGGACAGGGGAGGAGCTTTCTTT
TRBV19	.	.	15	TRBJ1-4	CASSINGATNEKLFF	TGTGCCAGTAGTATAAACGGGGCAACTAATGAAAAACTGTTTTTT
TRBV7-9	.	few	12	TRBJ2-7	CASSVSSYEQYF	TGTGCCAGCAGCGTGAGCTCCTACGAGCAGTACTTC
TRBV28	.	.	17	TRBJ1-1	CASSFSGRPWSGTEAFF	TGTGCCAGCAGTTTCTCCGGACGGCCCTGGTCGGGCACTGAAGCTTTCTTT
TRBV18	.	once	11	TRBJ2-5	CASSPVGTQYF	TGTGCCAGCTCACCGGTGGGGACCCAGTACTTC
TRBV6-1	.	.	11	TRBJ2-5	CASRAQETQYF	TGTGCCAGCAGAGCCCAAGAGACCCAGTACTTC
TRBV5-4	.	.	14	TRBJ2-3	CASSLWGQGDTQYF	TGTGCCAGCAGCTTGTGGGGGCAGGGGGATACGCAGTATTTT
TRBV18	.	.	15	TRBJ1-4	CASSPYAGQDEKLFF	TGTGCCAGCTCACCTTACGCAGGGCAGGATGAAAAACTGTTTTTT
TRBV6-5	.	.	13	TRBJ1-1	CASSYRARTEAFF	TGTGCCAGCAGTTACAGGGCTCGGACTGAAGCTTTCTTT
TRBV15	TRBD1	.	16	TRBJ1-1	CATSSPSGQRNTEAFF	TGTGCCACCAGCAGCCCGTCGGGACAGAGGAACACTGAAGCTTTCTTT
TRBV27	.	.	12	TRBJ2-7	CASSLNSYEQYF	TGTGCCAGCAGTTTAAATTCCTACGAGCAGTACTTC
TRBV4-3	.	.	12	TRBJ2-1	CASSQGAGEQFF	TGCGCCAGCAGCCAAGGTGCGGGAGAGCAGTTCTTC
TRBV7-2	.	.	13	TRBJ2-7	CASSFQGYYEQYF	TGTGCCAGCAGCTTCCAGGGCTACTACGAGCAGTACTTC
TRBV4-1	TRBD2	once	17	TRBJ2-7	CASSHYFGLAGGTEQYF	TGCGCCAGCAGCCACTATTTCGGACTAGCGGGAGGAACCGAGCAGTACTTC
TRBV2	.	.	13	TRBJ1-2	CASSERGGSGYTF	TGTGCCAGCAGTGAAAGAGGAGGGTCTGGCTACACCTTC
TRBV11-3	TRBD1	.	14	TRBJ2-7	CASSMGQGHYEQYF	TGTGCCAGCAGCATGGGACAGGGACACTACGAGCAGTACTTC
TRBV9	TRBD2	once	18	TRBJ2-1	CASSVGRSGREGPNEQFF	TGTGCCAGCAGCGTAGGTAGGTCAGGGCGGGAGGGCCCAAATGAGCAGTTCTTC
TRBV27	.	once	15	TRBJ1-1	CASSLMGGAETEAFF	TGTGCCAGCAGTTTAATGGGGGGCGCCGAGACTGAAGCTTTCTTT
TRBV5-4	.	.	15	TRBJ1-5	CASSFRRSLNQPQHF	TGTGCCAGCAGCTTCCGCCGCAGCCTCAATCAGCCCCAGCATTTT
TRBV29-1	.	.	14	TRBJ2-4	CSVELRGAKNIQYF	TGCAGCGTTGAATTGAGGGGGGCCAAAAACATTCAGTACTTC
TRBV18	.	.	14	TRBJ2-7	CASSPNTRMGEQYF	TGTGCCAGCTCACCAAACACCAGGATGGGCGAGCAGTACTTC
TRBV7-8	.	once	16	TRBJ2-7	CASSLAGLAEFYEQYF	TGTGCCAGCAGCTTAGCGGGGCTTGCGGAGTTCTACGAGCAGTACTTC
TRBV7-3	TRBD1	.	16	TRBJ2-5	CASSLMGQGERETQYF	TGTGCCAGCAGCTTAATGGGACAGGGGGAGCGGGAGACCCAGTACTTC
TRBV2	.	.	13	TRBJ2-5	CASTSSPVETQYF	TGTGCCAGCACCTCGTCACCGGTCGAGACCCAGTACTTC
TRBV18	.	once	15	TRBJ1-5	CASSQGYSSNQPQHF	TGTGCCAGCTCACAGGGGTACAGTAGCAATCAGCCCCAGCATTTT
TRBV6-1	.	few	17	TRBJ2-5	CASSEMGRGSYRETQYF	TGTGCCAGCAGTGAAATGGGCAGGGGATCGTACCGAGAGACCCAGTACTTC
TRBV7-2	.	.	14	TRBJ1-5	CASSLGQTYQPQHF	TGTGCCAGCAGCTTAGGACAGACTTATCAGCCCCAGCATTTT
TRBV11-3	.	.	13	TRBJ2-5	CASSWDSQETQYF	TGTGCCAGCAGCTGGGACTCACAAGAGACCCAGTACTTC
TRBV7-2	TRBD1	.	16	TRBJ1-6	CASSLALDRANSPLHF	TGTGCCAGCAGCTTAGCACTTGACAGGGCCAATTCACCCCTCCACTTT
TRBV6-5	TRBD1	.	14	TRBJ1-2	CASLLVQGAYGYTF	TGTGCCAGTTTGTTAGTGCAGGGGGCCTATGGCTACACCTTC
TRBV9	.	.	14	TRBJ1-2	CASSSGMGFYGYTF	TGTGCCAGCAGCTCAGGGATGGGGTTCTATGGCTACACCTTC
TRBV2	.	.	14	TRBJ1-4	CASSEYSPEEKLFF	TGTGCCAGCAGTGAATATAGTCCGGAGGAAAAACTGTTTTTT
TRBV20-1	.	few	11	TRBJ2-5	CSARTWETQYF	TGCAGTGCCCGGACCTGGGAGACCCAGTACTTC
TRBV28	TRBD1	.	15	TRBJ1-2	CASRNTRQGPLGYTF	TGTGCCAGCAGAAACACTCGACAGGGCCCTCTCGGCTACACCTTC
TRBV5-5	.	.	15	TRBJ1-6	CASSLVVGANSPLHF	TGTGCCAGCAGCTTGGTGGTAGGGGCCAATTCACCCCTCCACTTT
TRBV19	TRBD1	.	14	TRBJ1-3	CASRNRGSGNTIYF	TGTGCCAGTAGAAACAGGGGCTCTGGAAACACCATATATTTT
TRBV15	.	.	12	TRBJ2-3	CATSRIGTTQYF	TGTGCCACCAGCAGAATCGGGACAACGCAGTATTTT
TRBV7-2	.	.	15	TRBJ1-6	CASSLSTGIGSPLHF	TGTGCCAGCAGCTTATCTACAGGGATTGGTTCACCCCTCCACTTT
TRBV4-3	.	.	13	TRBJ2-7	CASSRGRAYEQYF	TGCGCCAGCAGCCGGGGTAGGGCCTACGAGCAGTACTTC
TRBV7-9	TRBD1	.	17	TRBJ2-1	CASSFPTGYDFRNEQFF	TGTGCCAGCAGCTTCCCGACAGGGTACGACTTTCGCAATGAGCAGTTCTTC